This TCR beta chain was identified in a study of blood T cell repertoires in COVID-19 (dated by TCRdb to between 2020 and 2021). For context, the study as a whole: Samples covering the acute and convalescent phases of COVID-19 were provided by collaborators in the United States, Italy and Spain. The prospective study material was composed of cDNA or gDNA derived from T cells, B-cell-depleted T cells, or PBMCs. Subjects who had been exposed to COVID-19, were actively infected with it, or had recovered from it provided the deeply sampled blood TCRbeta repertoires that made up the dataset. A de-identified subject ID, COVID-19 status, age in years and sex were almost always included in the sample metadata. Samples came from the ongoing ImmuneRACE study (first 160 participants) plus 1,254 subjects from 6 global collaborators. A freely available public database, intended as a resource for researchers studying the immune response to SARS-CoV-2, is where the repertoires were released. HLA class I and class II types, where available, came from metadata supplied by the sample provider rather than from assay-based typing.

TCRbeta CDR3 regions were amplified from genomic DNA using the immunoSEQ Assay, a bias-controlled multiplex PCR. In the original analysis: The number of nucleated cells in each sample was estimated by amplification of reference gene primers within the assay. To quantify the absolute abundance of each unique TCRbeta CDR3 rearrangement, sequence reads were collapsed and filtered. For each sample, productive Simpson clonality was calculated as the square root of Simpson's diversity index over productive rearrangements. TCRdb retrieved this table from immuneACCESS and kept in-frame rearrangements only. Not all clones are present; in checked studies, unresolved V genes account for under half, and no reason is known for the remainder. V, J and clone size reflect that table, while D and trimming were determined from the DNA. The sample data list approximately 150,000 clones, and about 90% of these were observed just once. The top ten constitute about 1.2% of the sample.

The paper's findings and limits, for the study overall: Clinical and demographic metadata were provided uncurated, with the amount varying by source and participant.

Enrolling through a virtual design, the prospective study's participants ranged in age from roughly 18 to 90 years and lived across 24 United States geographic areas. In the prospective study, participants were assigned to cohorts based on the clinical history participants reported in a screening survey and a study questionnaire. In the prospective study, whole blood, serum and a nasopharyngeal or oropharyngeal swab were collected from each participant by mobile phlebotomists. Prospective study participants could optionally give additional blood draws and questionnaires over an approximately two-month period. Before DNA extraction, prospective study blood samples were shipped either frozen or at room temperature. As regards this clone: There is no known antigen for this receptor. No much larger clone is present one base from it, and per-base qualities are unavailable.

Measured from the cysteine to the phenylalanine, the CDR3 is 17 residues long. Just the 51-base CDR3 DNA is kept, in frame starting at base 1. Trimming takes 6 bases off V and 9 bases off J; junction bases not matched to a gene: 15. CDR1 is given as KGHSH and CDR2 as LQKENI, both from the germline V gene. The receptor comes from a human donor with acute COVID-19. The donor label of this sample is uncertain. The sample was PBMCs or T cells enriched from blood (not recorded which). The chain joins TRBV18 to TRBJ2-1; 12 bases in the junction line up with TRBD2. The base sequence is TGTGCCAGCTCCCCCTTAGTCGGCACTAGCGGGGGGACTGAGCAGTTCTTC. This is translated as CASSPLVGTSGGTEQFF.